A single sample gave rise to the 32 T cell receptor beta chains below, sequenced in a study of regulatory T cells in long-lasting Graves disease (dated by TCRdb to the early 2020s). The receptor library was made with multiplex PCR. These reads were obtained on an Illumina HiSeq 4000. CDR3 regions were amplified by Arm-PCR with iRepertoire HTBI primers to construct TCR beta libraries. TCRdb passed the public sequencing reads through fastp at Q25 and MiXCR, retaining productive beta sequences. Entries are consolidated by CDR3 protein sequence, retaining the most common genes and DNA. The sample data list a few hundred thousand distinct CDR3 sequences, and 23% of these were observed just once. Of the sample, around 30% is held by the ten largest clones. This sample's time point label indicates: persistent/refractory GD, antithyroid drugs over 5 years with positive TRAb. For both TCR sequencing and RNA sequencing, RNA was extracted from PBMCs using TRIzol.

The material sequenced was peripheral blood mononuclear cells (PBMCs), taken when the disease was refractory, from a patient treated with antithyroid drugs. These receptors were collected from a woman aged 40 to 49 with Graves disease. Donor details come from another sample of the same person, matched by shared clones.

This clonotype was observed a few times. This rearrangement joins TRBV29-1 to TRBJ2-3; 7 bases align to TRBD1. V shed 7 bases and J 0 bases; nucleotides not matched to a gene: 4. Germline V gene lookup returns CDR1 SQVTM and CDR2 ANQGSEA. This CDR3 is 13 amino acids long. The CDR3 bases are TGCAGCGCGTGGGACAGAAGCACAGATACGCAGTATTTT. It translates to CSAWDRSTDTQYF.

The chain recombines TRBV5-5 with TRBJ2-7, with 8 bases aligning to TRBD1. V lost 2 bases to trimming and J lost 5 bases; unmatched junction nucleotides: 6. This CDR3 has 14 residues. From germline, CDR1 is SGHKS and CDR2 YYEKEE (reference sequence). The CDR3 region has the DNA TGTGCCAGCAGCTTCGGGACAGGTAAAGACGAGCAGTACTTC. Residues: CASSFGTGKDEQYF.

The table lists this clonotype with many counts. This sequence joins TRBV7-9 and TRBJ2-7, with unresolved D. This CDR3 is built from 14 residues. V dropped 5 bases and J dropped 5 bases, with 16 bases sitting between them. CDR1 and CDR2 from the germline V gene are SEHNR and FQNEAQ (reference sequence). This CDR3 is CASSHGGPGHEQYF. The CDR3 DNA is TGTGCCAGCAGCCATGGCGGACCCGGCCACGAGCAGTACTTC.

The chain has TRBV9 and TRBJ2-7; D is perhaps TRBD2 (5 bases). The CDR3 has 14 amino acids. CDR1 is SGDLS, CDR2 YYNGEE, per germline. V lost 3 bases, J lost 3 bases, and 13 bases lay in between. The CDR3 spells CASSEFGIGYEQYF. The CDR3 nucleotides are TGTGCCAGCAGCGAATTCGGGATCGGCTACGAGCAGTACTTC.

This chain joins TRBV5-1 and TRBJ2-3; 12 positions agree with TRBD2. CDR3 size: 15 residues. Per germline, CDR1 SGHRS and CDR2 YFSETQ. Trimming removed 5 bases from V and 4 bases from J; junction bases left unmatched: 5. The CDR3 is CASRVTSGSADTQYF. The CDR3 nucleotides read TGCGCCAGCAGAGTGACTAGCGGGAGCGCAGATACGCAGTATTTT.

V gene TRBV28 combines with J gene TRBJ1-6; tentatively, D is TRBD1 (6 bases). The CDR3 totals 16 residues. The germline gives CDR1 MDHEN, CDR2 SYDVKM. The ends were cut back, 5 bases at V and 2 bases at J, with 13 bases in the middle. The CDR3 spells CASSPRGGPYNSPLHF. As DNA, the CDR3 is TGTGCCAGCAGTCCTCGAGGGGGTCCCTATAATTCACCCCTCCACTTT.

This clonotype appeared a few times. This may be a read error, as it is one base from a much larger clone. The CDR3 bases are TGTGCCAGCAGACCCGGGACTAGCGGGGCCTACGAGCAGTACTTC. Amino acid sequence: CASRPGTSGAYEQYF. This chain connects TRBV27 to TRBJ2-7; TRBD2 matches 13 bases. The CDR3 extends over 15 amino acids. V shed 6 bases, J shed 2 bases, and the junction held 4 bases outside the gene matches. Germline V gene sequence: CDR1 MNHEY, CDR2 SMNVEV (reference sequence).

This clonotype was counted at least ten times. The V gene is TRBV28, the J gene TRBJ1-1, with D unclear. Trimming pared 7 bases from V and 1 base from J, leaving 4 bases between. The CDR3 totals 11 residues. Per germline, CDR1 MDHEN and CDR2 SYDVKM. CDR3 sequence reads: CASTGNTEAFF. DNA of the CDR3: TGTGCCAGCACCGGGAACACTGAAGCTTTCTTT.

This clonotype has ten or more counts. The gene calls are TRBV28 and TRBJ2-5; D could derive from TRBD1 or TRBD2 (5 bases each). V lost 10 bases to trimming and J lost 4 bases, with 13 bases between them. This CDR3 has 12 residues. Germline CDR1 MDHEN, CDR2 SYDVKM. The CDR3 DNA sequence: TGTGCCACTCGGAAAGGGACAGAGACCCAGTACTTC. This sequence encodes CATRKGTETQYF.

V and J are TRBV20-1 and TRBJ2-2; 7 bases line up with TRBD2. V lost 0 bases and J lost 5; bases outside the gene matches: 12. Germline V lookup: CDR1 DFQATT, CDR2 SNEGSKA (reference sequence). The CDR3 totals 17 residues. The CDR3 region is CSARDLETSFRTGELFF. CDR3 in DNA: TGCAGTGCTAGAGATCTCGAGACTAGCTTCAGAACCGGGGAGCTGTTTTTT.

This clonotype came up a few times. The DNA of the CDR3 is TGTGCCAGCAGACAGGATGGAGGGAATAATGAAAAACTGTTTTTT. Translated, it gives CASRQDGGNNEKLFF. The chain is built from TRBV12-3 or TRBV12-4 and TRBJ1-4; weak D call: TRBD1 (5 bases). This CDR3 region has 15 residues. Trimming left V 6 bases short and J 4 bases short, with 15 bases between.

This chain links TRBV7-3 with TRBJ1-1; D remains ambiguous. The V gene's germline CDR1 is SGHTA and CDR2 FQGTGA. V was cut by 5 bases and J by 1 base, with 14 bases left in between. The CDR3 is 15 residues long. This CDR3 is CASSPRPDTNTEAFF. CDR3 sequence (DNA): TGTGCCAGCAGCCCCCGACCCGACACGAACACTGAAGCTTTCTTT. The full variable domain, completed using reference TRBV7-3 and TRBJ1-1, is GAGVSQTPSNKVTEKGKYVELRCDPISGHTALYWYRQSLGQGPEFLIYFQGTGAADDSGLPNDRFFAVRPEGSVSTLKIQRTERGDSAVYLCASSPRPDTNTEAFFGQGTRLTVV.

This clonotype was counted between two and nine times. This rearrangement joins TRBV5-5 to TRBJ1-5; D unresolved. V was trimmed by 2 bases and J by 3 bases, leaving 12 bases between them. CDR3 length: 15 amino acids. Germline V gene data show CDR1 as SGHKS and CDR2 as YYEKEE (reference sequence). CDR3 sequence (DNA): TGTGCCAGCAGCTTTGGTGAGGTCATCAATCAGCCCCAGCATTTT. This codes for CASSFGEVINQPQHF.

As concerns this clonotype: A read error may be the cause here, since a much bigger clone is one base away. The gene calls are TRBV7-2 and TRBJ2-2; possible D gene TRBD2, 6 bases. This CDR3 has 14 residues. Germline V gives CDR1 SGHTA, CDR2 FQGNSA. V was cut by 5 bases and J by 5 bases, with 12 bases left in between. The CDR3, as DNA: TGTGCCAGCAGCACTAGACGGGGGACCGGGGAGCTGTTTTTT. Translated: CASSTRRGTGELFF.

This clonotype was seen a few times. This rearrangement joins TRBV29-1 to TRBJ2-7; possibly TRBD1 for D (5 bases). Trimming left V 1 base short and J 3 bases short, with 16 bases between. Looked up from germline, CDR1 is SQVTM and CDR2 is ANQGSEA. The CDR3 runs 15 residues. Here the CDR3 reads CSVEAHTTVGYEQYF. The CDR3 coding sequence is TGCAGCGTTGAAGCCCATACGACAGTCGGCTACGAGCAGTACTTC.

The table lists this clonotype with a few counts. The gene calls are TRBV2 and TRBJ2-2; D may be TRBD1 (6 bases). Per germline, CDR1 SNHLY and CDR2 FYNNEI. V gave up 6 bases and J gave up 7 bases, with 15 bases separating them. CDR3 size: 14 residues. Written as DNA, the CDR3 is TGTGCCAGCAGCCAACAGGGTGGTCACGGGGAGCTGTTTTTT. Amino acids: CASSQQGGHGELFF.

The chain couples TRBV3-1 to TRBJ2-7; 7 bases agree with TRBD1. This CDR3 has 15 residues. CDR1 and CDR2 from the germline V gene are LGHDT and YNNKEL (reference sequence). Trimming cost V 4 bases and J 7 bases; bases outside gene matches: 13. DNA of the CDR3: TGTGCCAGCAGCCGCCCACAGGGGCGATCTGAGGAGCAGTACTTC. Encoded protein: CASSRPQGRSEEQYF.

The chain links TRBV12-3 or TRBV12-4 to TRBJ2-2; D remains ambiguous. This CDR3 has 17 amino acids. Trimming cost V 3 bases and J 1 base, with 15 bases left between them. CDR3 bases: TGTGCCAGCAGTTTGGAGACTGGGTTGGGGAACACCGGGGAGCTGTTTTTT. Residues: CASSLETGLGNTGELFF.

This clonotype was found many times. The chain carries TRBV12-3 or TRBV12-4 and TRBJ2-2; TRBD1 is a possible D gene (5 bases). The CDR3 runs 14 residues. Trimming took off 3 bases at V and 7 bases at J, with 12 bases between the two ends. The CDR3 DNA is TGTGCCAGCAGTTTGGGCAGGGATGGCGGGGAGCTGTTTTTT. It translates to CASSLGRDGGELFF.

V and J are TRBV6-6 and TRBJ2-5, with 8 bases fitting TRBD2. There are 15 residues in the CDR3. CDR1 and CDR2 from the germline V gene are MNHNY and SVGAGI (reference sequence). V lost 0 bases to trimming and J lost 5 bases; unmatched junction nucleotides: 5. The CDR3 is CASSYSTREGETQYF. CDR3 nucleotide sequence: TGTGCCAGCAGTTACTCGACCCGGGAGGGGGAGACCCAGTACTTC.

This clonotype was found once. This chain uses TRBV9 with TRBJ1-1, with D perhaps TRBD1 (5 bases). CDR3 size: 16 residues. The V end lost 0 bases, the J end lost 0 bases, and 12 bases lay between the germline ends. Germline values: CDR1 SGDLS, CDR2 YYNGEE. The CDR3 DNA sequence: TGTGCCAGCAGCGTAGGGGGCAGGGCCTTGAACACTGAAGCTTTCTTT. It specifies CASSVGGRALNTEAFF.

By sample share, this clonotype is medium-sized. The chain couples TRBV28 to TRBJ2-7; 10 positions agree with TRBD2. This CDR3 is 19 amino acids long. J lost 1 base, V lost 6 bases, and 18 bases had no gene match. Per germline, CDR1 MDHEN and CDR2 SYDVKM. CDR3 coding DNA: TGTGCCAGCAGCCCCCTAACACTGATGCGGACTAGCGGATCCTACGAGCAGTACTTC. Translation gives CASSPLTLMRTSGSYEQYF.

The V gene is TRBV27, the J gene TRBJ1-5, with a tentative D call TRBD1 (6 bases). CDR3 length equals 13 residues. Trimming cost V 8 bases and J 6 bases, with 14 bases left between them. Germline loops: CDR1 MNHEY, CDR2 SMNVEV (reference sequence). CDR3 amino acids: CASGTGTSQPQHF. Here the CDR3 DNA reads TGTGCCAGCGGAACCGGGACATCTCAGCCCCAGCATTTT.

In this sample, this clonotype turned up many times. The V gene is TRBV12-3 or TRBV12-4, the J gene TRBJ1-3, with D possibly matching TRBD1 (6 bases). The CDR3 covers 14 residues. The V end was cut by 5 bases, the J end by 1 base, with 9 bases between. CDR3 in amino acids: CASSEQGSGNTIYF. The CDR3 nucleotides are TGTGCCAGCAGTGAACAGGGTTCTGGAAACACCATATATTTT.

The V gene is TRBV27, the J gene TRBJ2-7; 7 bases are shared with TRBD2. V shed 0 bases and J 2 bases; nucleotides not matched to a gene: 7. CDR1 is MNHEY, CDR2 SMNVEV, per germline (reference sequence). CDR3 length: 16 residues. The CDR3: CASSLSGGGNPYEQYF. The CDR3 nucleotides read TGTGCCAGCAGTTTATCGGGGGGAGGGAATCCCTACGAGCAGTACTTC.

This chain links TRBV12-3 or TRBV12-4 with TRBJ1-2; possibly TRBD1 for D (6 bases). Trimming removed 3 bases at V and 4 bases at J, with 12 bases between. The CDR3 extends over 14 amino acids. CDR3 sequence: CASSFGRQAYGYTF. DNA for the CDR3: TGTGCCAGCAGTTTCGGTCGACAGGCCTATGGCTACACCTTC.

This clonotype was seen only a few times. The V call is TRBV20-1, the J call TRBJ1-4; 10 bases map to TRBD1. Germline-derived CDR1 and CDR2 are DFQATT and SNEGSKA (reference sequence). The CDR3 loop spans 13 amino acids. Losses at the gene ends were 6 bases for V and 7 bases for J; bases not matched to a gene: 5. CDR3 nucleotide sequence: TGCAGTGCCCCGACAGGGGGCGGTGAAAAACTGTTTTTT. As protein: CSAPTGGGEKLFF.

CDR3 sequence reads: CASSLVRAGWFWNTEAFF. The CDR3 nucleotides read TGTGCCAGCAGCTTAGTTAGGGCGGGCTGGTTTTGGAACACTGAAGCTTTCTTT. This chain connects TRBV7-2 to TRBJ1-1; D remains unclear. The CDR3 totals 18 residues. The germline V and J ends were trimmed by 1 base and 1 base, with 19 bases remaining between them. The germline gives CDR1 SGHTA, CDR2 FQGNSA.

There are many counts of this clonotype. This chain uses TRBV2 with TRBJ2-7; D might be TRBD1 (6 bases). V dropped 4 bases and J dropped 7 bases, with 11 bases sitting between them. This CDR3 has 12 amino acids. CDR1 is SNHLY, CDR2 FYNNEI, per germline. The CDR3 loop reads CASSVWGREQYF. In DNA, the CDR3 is TGTGCCAGCAGTGTTTGGGGGCGGGAGCAGTACTTC. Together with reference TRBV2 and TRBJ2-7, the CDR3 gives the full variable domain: EPEVTQTPSHQVTQMGQEVILRCVPISNHLYFYWYRQILGQKVEFLVSFYNNEISEKSEIFDDQFSVERPDGSNFTLKIRSTKLEDSAMYFCASSVWGREQYFGPGTRLTVT.

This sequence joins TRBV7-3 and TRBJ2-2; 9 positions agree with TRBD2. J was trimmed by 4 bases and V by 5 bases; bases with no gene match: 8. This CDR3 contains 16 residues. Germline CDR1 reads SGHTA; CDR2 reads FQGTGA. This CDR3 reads CASSAPRAGGTGELFF. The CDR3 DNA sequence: TGTGCCAGCAGCGCCCCCCGAGCGGGAGGCACCGGGGAGCTGTTTTTT.

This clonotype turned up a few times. The CDR3 DNA reads TGCGCCAGCAAGACCCGGGGACAAGCCACTGAAGCTTTCTTT. Encoded protein: CASKTRGQATEAFF. V gene TRBV5-1 combines with J gene TRBJ1-1; the D gene is possibly TRBD1 (6 bases). Germline V gene data show CDR1 as SGHRS and CDR2 as YFSETQ. Trimming took 6 bases from V and 4 from J, leaving 16 bases between them. This CDR3 is 14 amino acids long.

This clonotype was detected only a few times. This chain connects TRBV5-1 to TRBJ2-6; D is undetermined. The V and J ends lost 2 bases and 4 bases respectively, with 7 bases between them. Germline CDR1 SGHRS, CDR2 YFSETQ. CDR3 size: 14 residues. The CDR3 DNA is TGCGCCAGCAGCTTAGGGTACGGGGCCAACGTCCTGACTTTC. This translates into CASSLGYGANVLTF.